Listed here are 14 T cell receptor beta chains from one sample, sequenced in a study of shared clonotypes between healthy human individuals. Repertoires were generated with immunoSEQ multiplex PCR, while TCRdb's copy carries only in-frame clones and drops some. The sample includes roughly 2.5 million clones, more than 90% of them seen just once. Material: naive CD4+ T cells sorted from blood. The subset here: CD45RA+ positively selected. These receptors were obtained from a man aged 18 to 35 in good health.

V usage is TRBV13 and J usage is TRBJ2-5; D remains ambiguous. The CDR3 contains 13 residues. The germline V gene has CDR1 PRHDT and CDR2 FYEKMQ (reference sequence). Trimming stripped 3 bases from V and 0 bases from J, with 5 bases between. As DNA, the CDR3 is TGTGCCAGCAGCTTGGGATACCAAGAGACCCAGTACTTC. Amino acids: CASSLGYQETQYF.

This chain joins TRBV7-2 and TRBJ1-5; a possible D gene is TRBD1 (5 bases). The CDR3 extends over 15 amino acids. Per germline, CDR1 SGHTA and CDR2 FQGNSA. Trimming removed 2 bases at V and 2 bases at J, with 10 bases between. CDR3 DNA: TGTGCCAGCAGCTTAAGGGGTTTGGGCAATCAGCCCCAGCATTTT. Translation gives CASSLRGLGNQPQHF.

V gene TRBV10-3 combines with J gene TRBJ2-1; the match to TRBD2 covers 7 bases. Germline assignment: CDR1 ENHRY and CDR2 SYGVKD. The V segment lost 0 bases and the J segment 0 bases; nucleotides outside the gene matches: 2. CDR3 size: 16 residues. CDR3 in amino acids: CAISESVAGSYNEQFF. The CDR3 bases are TGTGCCATCAGTGAGTCGGTAGCGGGCTCCTACAATGAGCAGTTCTTC.

The gene calls are TRBV7-2 and TRBJ1-6; D gene ambiguous. Trimming took off 1 base at V and 1 base at J, with 14 bases between the two ends. In germline, CDR1 is SGHTA, CDR2 FQGNSA. The CDR3 sequence is 18 residues long. In DNA, the CDR3 is TGTGCCAGCAGCTTAGGAGTGGTCTCGGGGTCCTATAATTCACCCCTCCACTTT. Protein sequence: CASSLGVVSGSYNSPLHF.

The V call is TRBV7-3, the J call TRBJ2-1; TRBD2 is a possible D gene (5 bases). V dropped 2 bases and J dropped 0 bases, with 8 bases sitting between them. Per the germline V gene, CDR1 is SGHTA and CDR2 is FQGTGA. CDR3 size: 15 residues. The CDR3 loop reads CASSLGESSYNEQFF. Written as DNA, the CDR3 is TGTGCCAGCAGCTTAGGGGAGAGCTCCTACAATGAGCAGTTCTTC.

The chain is built from TRBV27 and TRBJ2-2; 9 nucleotides agree with TRBD1. V gave up 6 bases and J gave up 6 bases; unmatched junction bases: 2. The CDR3 spans 13 residues. CDR1 is MNHEY, CDR2 SMNVEV, per germline (reference sequence). This chain's CDR3 is CASRRQGAGELFF. CDR3 DNA sequence: TGTGCCAGCAGGCGACAGGGGGCCGGGGAGCTGTTTTTT.

This chain joins TRBV5-1 and TRBJ2-7, with TRBD2 as a possible D gene (6 bases). V was trimmed by 5 bases and J by 3 bases, leaving 21 bases between them. The CDR3 is made up of 16 amino acids. Germline lookup yields CDR1 SGHRS and CDR2 YFSETQ. The CDR3 coding sequence is TGCGCCAGCAGTGAGGCCGGGGGAGTGGGATTCTACGAGCAGTACTTC. Protein: CASSEAGGVGFYEQYF.

This clone was seen only once. The V gene is TRBV7-9, the J gene TRBJ2-3; TRBD2 matches at 9 bases. Germline assignment: CDR1 SEHNR and CDR2 FQNEAQ (reference sequence). V was clipped by 3 bases and J by 4 bases; unmatched bases: 5. The CDR3 is 15 amino acids. The CDR3 DNA follows: TGTGCCAGCAGCTTCCTAGCGGGGTCCGCAGATACGCAGTATTTT. Residues: CASSFLAGSADTQYF. The full variable domain, in which reference TRBV7-9 and TRBJ2-3 provide the parts outside the CDR3, is DTGVSQNPRHKITKRGQNVTFRCDPISEHNRLYWYRQTLGQGPEFLTYFQNEAQLEKSRLLSDRFSAERPKGSFSTLEIQRTEQGDSAMYLCASSFLAGSADTQYFGPGTRLTVL.

The CDR3 nucleotides are TGTGCCAGCAGCTTGGTGGAAACCAAAAACATTCAGTACTTC. Protein product: CASSLVETKNIQYF. V gene TRBV7-2 combines with J gene TRBJ2-4, with no clear D. The CDR3 is 14 amino acids. V dropped 3 bases and J dropped 2 bases, with 8 bases sitting between them. Per the germline V gene, CDR1 is SGHTA and CDR2 is FQGNSA.

The chain combines TRBV10-3 with TRBJ1-4, with TRBD1 matching 10 bases. After removal of 0 bases from V and 8 bases from J, the junction contained 3 bases not matched to a gene. Germline V gene lookup returns CDR1 ENHRY and CDR2 SYGVKD. The CDR3 sequence is 15 residues long. In nucleotides, the CDR3 is TGTGCCATCAGTGAGTCTGGGACAGGGGACGAAAAACTGTTTTTT. The encoded protein is CAISESGTGDEKLFF.

This clone was found a few times. This sample includes further DNA sequences coding for the same CDR3. This chain uses TRBV5-1 with TRBJ1-2; 7 bases line up with TRBD1. The CDR3 covers 13 residues. V lost 4 bases and J lost 2; bases outside the gene matches: 2. The germline CDR1 and CDR2 sequences are SGHRS and YFSETQ. The chain's CDR3 is CASSPTGNYGYTF. DNA for the CDR3: TGCGCCAGCAGCCCGACAGGGAACTATGGCTACACCTTC.

Remarks on this clone: The sample has other DNA sequences that encode this CDR3 too. The DNA for the CDR3 is TGTGCCAGCAGCTTAGCGGGAGAGACCCAGTACTTC. Translating it yields CASSLAGETQYF. The chain recombines TRBV7-8 with TRBJ2-5, with D hard to call. V lost 0 bases and J 4 bases, leaving 3 bases between the germline ends. The CDR3 loop spans 12 amino acids. Looked up from germline, CDR1 is SGHVS and CDR2 is FQNEAQ.

V usage is TRBV5-8 and J usage is TRBJ2-7; 10 nucleotides line up with TRBD1. V dropped 4 bases and J dropped 4; count of bases not matched to a gene: 8. Germline assignment: CDR1 SGHTS and CDR2 YDEGEE. The CDR3 runs to 15 residues. The CDR3 here is CASSPGQGVTYEQYF. The CDR3 DNA reads TGTGCCAGCAGCCCCGGACAGGGGGTGACTTACGAGCAGTACTTC.

DNA of the CDR3: TGTGCCAGCAGTCATCAGGGTTTCGGCTATGGCTACACCTTC. It yields the protein CASSHQGFGYGYTF. The V call is TRBV2, the J call TRBJ1-2, with D perhaps matching TRBD1 (5 bases). V was trimmed by 5 bases and J by 4 bases, leaving 14 bases between them. Per germline, CDR1 SNHLY and CDR2 FYNNEI. The CDR3 runs to 14 residues.